The clone carrying this T cell receptor beta chain was observed many times. The CDR3 is made up of 15 amino acids. V was cut by 0 bases and J by 5 bases, with 13 bases left in between. Germline V gene lookup returns CDR1 SGHVS and CDR2 FQNEAQ. The data are from a study of T cell repertoires in cytomegalovirus infection. MiXCR, applied by TCRdb to the reads, yields one record per CDR3 protein. The sample yields about 260,000 distinct CDR3 sequences, 9.1% seen once. The V gene is TRBV7-8, the J gene TRBJ1-1; D not certain. This TCR was sampled from a human donor in good health (CMV status not recorded). Some clones in this sample may be carry-over from other donors' samples. Material for sequencing was PBMCs. The CDR3 sequence is CASSLALKVLTEAFF. DNA for the CDR3: TGTGCCAGCAGCTTAGCTCTTAAGGTGCTAACTGAAGCTTTCTTT.